The clone carrying this T cell receptor beta chain was counted only a few times. Germline CDR1 is SGHRS and CDR2 is YFSETQ. The CDR3 consists of 15 residues. Between the trimmed V and J ends, which lost 5 bases and 4 bases, there was a span of 18 bases. This record belongs to a study of early T cells in non-severe SARS-CoV-2 infection. Study at large: The sequenced material was bulk RNA from unsorted whole blood, and its chains were unpaired.

Unique molecular identifiers were added to individual cDNA molecules. TCRdb re-analysed the 5' RACE reads in MiXCR, keeping a single row per CDR3 protein. The sample shows around 82,000 distinct CDR3 sequences, 14% to 15% of them seen only once. This clonotype was obtained from an adult who was a healthcare worker with PCR-confirmed SARS-CoV-2 infection or an uninfected control (not recorded which). The material sequenced was whole blood. This chain connects TRBV5-1 to TRBJ1-1; tentatively, D is TRBD1 (5 bases). CDR3 coding DNA: TGCGCCAGCAGTCAGATGGGGGGATATGCCACTGAAGCTTTCTTT. The encoded protein is CASSQMGGYATEAFF.